The 15 T cell receptor beta chains presented below share a single source sample, sequenced in a study of T cell repertoires in cytomegalovirus infection. MiXCR was run by TCRdb on the reads, yielding one entry per CDR3 protein. Among approximately 990,000 distinct CDR3 sequences, roughly 30% were seen once, and the ten largest hold roughly an eighth. These TCRs' antigens remain unknown. The specimen was cultured CD8+ T cells from PBMCs, collected from culture after CMV antigen stimulation. Receptor source: a human donor in good health (CMV status not recorded). Some clones in this sample may be carry-over from other donors' samples.

This clonotype was seen only a few times. The rearrangement joins TRBV9 to TRBJ1-1, with D possibly matching TRBD1 (6 bases). Looked up from germline, CDR1 is SGDLS and CDR2 is YYNGEE. The V end was cut by 4 bases, the J end by 11 bases, with 27 bases between. The CDR3 is 16 residues long. CDR3 region: CASSPPGGRDILAAFF. The CDR3, as DNA: TGTGCCAGCAGCCCACCTGGGGGCAGGGACATTCTGGCGGCTTTCTTT.

This rearrangement joins TRBV7-9 to TRBJ2-3; D may be TRBD1 (5 bases). The V gene lost 3 bases and the J gene lost 1 base, with 14 bases spanning the gap. Germline V gene data show CDR1 as SEHNR and CDR2 as FQNEAQ (reference sequence). The CDR3 has 16 amino acids. The CDR3 is CASSFLGRGGTDTQYF. The CDR3 bases are TGTGCCAGCAGCTTCCTAGGAAGGGGTGGCACAGATACGCAGTATTTT.

This chain connects TRBV4-3 to TRBJ1-1, with 7 bases that match TRBD1. V was clipped by 2 bases and J by 6 bases; unmatched bases: 12. CDR3 length: 16 residues. Germline V CDR1 and CDR2: LGHNA, YSLEER. The CDR3 DNA reads TGCGCCAGCAGCCAAACTAACTCTGACAGGGCTCCTGAAGCTTTCTTT. Translated: CASSQTNSDRAPEAFF.

The chain couples TRBV9 to TRBJ2-3; D unresolved. V gave up 0 bases and J gave up 2 bases, with 7 bases separating them. Germline-derived CDR1 and CDR2 are SGDLS and YYNGEE. CDR3 length: 14 residues. CDR3 bases: TGTGCCAGCAGCGTAGCTCACACCACAGATACGCAGTATTTT. Its translation: CASSVAHTTDTQYF.

This chain connects TRBV18 to TRBJ1-2; possibly TRBD1 for D (5 bases). The CDR3 has 13 amino acids. From germline, CDR1 is KGHSH and CDR2 LQKENI. Trimming stripped 0 bases from V and 8 bases from J, with 10 bases between. The CDR3 DNA reads TGTGCCAGCTCACCACCCGGGACTGAAGGCTACACCTTC. This gives the protein CASSPPGTEGYTF.

A single count supports this clonotype. The rearrangement joins TRBV27 to TRBJ1-6; 11 bases match TRBD1. J was trimmed by 6 bases and V by 7 bases; bases with no gene match: 11. The CDR3 consists of 17 residues. The germline V gene encodes CDR1 MNHEY and CDR2 SMNVEV (reference sequence). The CDR3 protein is CASNTWTGGISNSPLHF. The CDR3 bases are TGTGCCAGCAATACGTGGACAGGGGGCATTAGTAATTCACCCCTCCACTTT.

The J gene is TRBJ2-5, the V gene TRBV7-9; TRBD2 matches 8 bases. Looked up from germline, CDR1 is SEHNR and CDR2 is FQNEAQ (reference sequence). J lost 5 bases, V lost 3 bases, and 5 bases had no gene match. The CDR3 is made up of 14 amino acids. The CDR3 spells CASSFTAGEETQYF. The CDR3 DNA is TGTGCCAGCAGCTTTACAGCGGGGGAGGAGACCCAGTACTTC.

To note about this clonotype: A junction end diverges from the germline sequence, so it may reflect a read error. The chain joins TRBV28 to TRBJ1-1, with 7 bases lining up with TRBD1. CDR3 length equals 14 residues. Germline CDR1 MDHEN, CDR2 SYDVKM. This CDR3 reads CAGSLMGGGTESFF. As DNA, the CDR3 is TGTGCCGGCAGTTTGATGGGAGGGGGCACTGAATCTTTCTTT.

This sequence joins TRBV12-3 or TRBV12-4 and TRBJ2-7, with a tentative D call TRBD2 (7 bases). The CDR3 has 15 amino acids. The V gene lost 6 bases and the J gene lost 6 bases, with 21 bases spanning the gap. CDR3 in DNA: TGTGCCAGCAGATCCGGGGGGACTACAGGGACCGAGCAGTACTTC. Its protein product is CASRSGGTTGTEQYF.

Notes on this clonotype: Sequence at one end of the junction differs from germline and may be a read error. The V and J genes are TRBV6-2 or TRBV6-3 and TRBJ2-1; D remains unclear. CDR3 size: 12 residues. Per the germline V gene, CDR1 is MNHEY and CDR2 is SVGEGT. This chain's CDR3 is CTSSYSGSEQFF. Written as DNA, the CDR3 is TGTACCAGCAGTTACTCTGGCAGCGAGCAGTTCTTC.

This clonotype came up a few times. V gene TRBV4-1 combines with J gene TRBJ1-1, with TRBD1 as a possible D gene (5 bases). Germline CDR1 and CDR2: MGHRA and YSYEKL. Between the trimmed V and J ends, which lost 4 bases and 0 bases, there was a span of 15 bases. The CDR3 extends over 16 amino acids. CDR3 DNA sequence: TGCGCCAGCAGCCCACTGGGGCCGGACATGAACACTGAAGCTTTCTTT. Protein sequence: CASSPLGPDMNTEAFF.

The chain has TRBV4-1 and TRBJ2-1; TRBD2 is a possible D gene (7 bases). The CDR3 runs 18 residues. Trimming removed 0 bases from V and 4 bases from J, with 19 bases in between. Germline CDR1 MGHRA, CDR2 YSYEKL. The CDR3 DNA reads as TGCGCCAGCAGCCAAGATGTGGGGGGGAACAGGGTTTACAATGAGCAGTTCTTC. Translating gives CASSQDVGGNRVYNEQFF.

The chain combines TRBV6-6 with TRBJ2-7; D might be TRBD1 (6 bases). CDR3 length: 15 amino acids. Trimming removed 3 bases from V and 3 bases from J, with 15 bases in between. Germline assignment: CDR1 MNHNY and CDR2 SVGAGI (reference sequence). CDR3 in amino acids: CASSYETGDVYEQYF. CDR3 coding DNA: TGTGCCAGCAGTTATGAGACAGGCGACGTCTACGAGCAGTACTTC.

The genes are TRBV28 and TRBJ2-5, with 8 bases fitting TRBD2. V lost 4 bases and J lost 4; bases outside the gene matches: 11. Germline V gene data show CDR1 as MDHEN and CDR2 as SYDVKM. This CDR3 is 16 amino acids long. CDR3 nucleotide sequence: TGTGCCAGCAGTTCTACCGGACTAGCCTACCGAGAGACCCAGTACTTC. Translation gives CASSSTGLAYRETQYF.

The chain combines TRBV4-1 with TRBJ2-3; 11 bases are shared with TRBD2. J gave up 6 bases and V 3 bases, and 5 bases lay outside the gene matches. The germline CDR1 and CDR2 sequences are MGHRA and YSYEKL. The CDR3 runs 15 residues. The CDR3 loop reads CASSQGLAVRDTQYF. CDR3 bases: TGCGCCAGCAGCCAGGGACTAGCGGTGAGGGATACGCAGTATTTT.